The 9 T cell receptor beta chains given below trace back to one sample, sequenced in a study of OX40 agonist ivuxolimab in advanced cancers. The data were produced by immunoSEQ multiplex PCR, yet TCRdb's version contains in-frame clones alone and is incomplete. The data contain about 27,000 clones, about 88% of them singletons. Sequencing used CD4+ or CD8+ T cells sorted from blood, obtained in a trial of the OX40 agonist ivuxolimab. These receptors originate from an adult with an advanced solid tumor such as melanoma, head and neck, liver or kidney cancer.

This chain joins TRBV27 and TRBJ2-7; the D is unclear. The V gene's germline CDR1 is MNHEY and CDR2 SMNVEV (reference sequence). V was clipped by 7 bases and J by 3 bases, with 7 bases between them. The CDR3 is 11 amino acids. The CDR3 nucleotides read TGTGCCAGCATAAGAGGCTACGAGCAGTACTTC. It codes for CASIRGYEQYF.

The chain links TRBV9 to TRBJ2-7; 8 bases align to TRBD2. The CDR3 is made up of 13 amino acids. Germline assignment: CDR1 SGDLS and CDR2 YYNGEE. V shed 4 bases, J shed 13 bases, and the junction held 13 bases outside the gene matches. CDR3 amino acids: CASSRGGLDPLYF. The CDR3 DNA is TGTGCCAGCAGCCGGGGGGGGTTGGACCCTCTTTACTTC.

The CDR3 DNA reads TGTGCCAGCAGCTCGCTGACAGGAGGCAAAAACATTCAGTACTTC. Translation gives CASSSLTGGKNIQYF. This chain connects TRBV7-9 to TRBJ2-4; D is possibly TRBD1 (6 bases). Trimming shortened V by 4 bases and J by 3 bases, and 13 bases separated the two germline ends. This CDR3 contains 15 residues. CDR1 and CDR2 (germline): SEHNR, FQNEAQ (reference sequence).

V gene TRBV7-2 combines with J gene TRBJ1-2; D is possibly TRBD1 (6 bases). The CDR3 covers 17 residues. Germline V gives CDR1 SGHTA, CDR2 FQGNSA. V lost 1 base and J 3 bases, leaving 18 bases between the germline ends. The CDR3 nucleotides are TGTGCCAGCAGCTTAGACAATTGGGGGCAGGTCTACTATGGCTACACCTTC. It specifies CASSLDNWGQVYYGYTF.

The gene calls are TRBV19 and TRBJ2-7; D may correspond to TRBD1 or TRBD2 (7 bases each). The V end lost 7 bases, the J end lost 4 bases, and 14 bases lay between the germline ends. Germline CDR1 and CDR2: LNHDA and SQIVND (reference sequence). The CDR3 length is 13 residues. The CDR3 loop reads CASTERGQYEQYF. CDR3 nucleotides: TGTGCCAGTACCGAGCGGGGACAGTACGAGCAGTACTTC.

The CDR3 DNA sequence: TGTGCCAGCAGTTACTTGGGCAGAGCAAACACTGAAGCTTTCTTT. It encodes CASSYLGRANTEAFF. The chain links TRBV6-5 to TRBJ1-1; no clear D. The germline CDR1 and CDR2 sequences are MNHEY and SVGAGI. The CDR3 has 15 amino acids. V dropped 1 base and J dropped 2 bases, with 11 bases sitting between them.

The chain recombines TRBV9 with TRBJ2-1; D may be TRBD2 (6 bases). Trimming removed 0 bases at V and 3 bases at J, with 16 bases between. The CDR3 covers 17 residues. Germline CDR1 is SGDLS and CDR2 is YYNGEE. Here the CDR3 reads CASSVGGSLGLYNEQFF. CDR3 DNA: TGTGCCAGCAGCGTAGGAGGGTCTCTGGGACTCTACAATGAGCAGTTCTTC.

The chain combines TRBV27 with TRBJ2-7; 7 positions agree with TRBD1. CDR3 size: 14 residues. Germline CDR1 reads MNHEY; CDR2 reads SMNVEV (reference sequence). J gave up 3 bases and V 5 bases, and 7 bases lay outside the gene matches. The CDR3 loop is CASSPRTGVYEQYF. The CDR3 DNA reads TGTGCCAGCAGTCCCAGGACAGGAGTCTACGAGCAGTACTTC.

The rearrangement uses TRBV4-2 and TRBJ2-6; D is unclear. Trimming stripped 1 base from V and 2 bases from J, with 6 bases between. The CDR3 consists of 15 residues. Germline CDR1 LGHNA, CDR2 YNFKEQ. The CDR3 region has the DNA TGTGCCAGCAGCCAAGGACTGACTGGGGCCAACGTCCTGACTTTC. It encodes CASSQGLTGANVLTF.